The 16 T cell receptor beta chains below all came from one sample that was sequenced in a study of Tregs in tolerant kidney transplant recipients. Sequenced by immunoSEQ multiplex PCR; TCRdb stores in-frame clones only, minus some. The sample has roughly 980 clones. FACS sorting followed an approximately 6-day coculture of CFSE-labeled recipient PBMCs with irradiated graft donor PBMCs. Their target antigens are unknown. The sequenced sample was CD4+ T cells from blood cultured with allogeneic cells, obtained before the transplant. Every receptor here comes from a human patient who received a combined kidney and bone marrow transplant.

By frequency, this clone is medium-sized. The read terminates 3 residues ahead of where the CDR3 ends, so the germline J gene completes it. The V call is TRBV7-2, the J call TRBJ1-2, with D unclear. Germline V lookup: CDR1 SGHTA, CDR2 FQGNSA. The CDR3 has 15 residues. With 0 bases removed from V and 2 bases from J, the gap between germline ends came to 10 bases. CDR3 residues: CASSLANLANYGYTF. The sequenced CDR3 bases are TGTGCCAGCAGCTTAGCGAATTTAGCAAACTATGGC.

Considering frequency, this clone is medium-sized. The read stops 3 residues short of the end of the CDR3; the missing end is completed from the germline J gene. The chain combines TRBV4-1 with TRBJ2-1; no firm D call. Germline V gene sequence: CDR1 MGHRA, CDR2 YSYEKL. Trimming removed 3 bases at V and 0 bases at J, with 9 bases between. This CDR3 is 15 amino acids long. The DNA read from the CDR3 is TGCGCCAGCAGCCACGGTTACTACTCCTACAATGAG. This translates into CASSHGYYSYNE. The CDR3 reads in full as CASSHGYYSYNEQFF.

A note on this clone: The CDR3 extends 3 residues past the end of the read, so its final part is completed from the germline J gene. The chain recombines TRBV7-6 with TRBJ1-4; TRBD1 matches 8 bases. The CDR3 consists of 15 residues. From germline, CDR1 is SGHVS and CDR2 FNYEAQ. Trimming removed 5 bases from V and 7 bases from J; junction bases left unmatched: 9. The sequenced part of the CDR3 DNA is TGTGCCAGCAGCCCCAAAACCAGGGGGCTTGAAAAA. It yields the protein CASSPKTRGLEK. The whole CDR3 protein is CASSPKTRGLEKLFF.

According to its frequency, this clone is large (0.1 to 1%). The sequenced fragment ends 3 residues before the CDR3 boundary, so the rest is inferred from the germline J gene. V and J are TRBV18 and TRBJ1-3; no clear D. The CDR3 extends over 15 amino acids. Per the germline V gene, CDR1 is KGHSH and CDR2 is LQKENI. V was trimmed by 1 base and J by 2 bases, leaving 9 bases between them. Partial CDR3 DNA: TGTGCCAGCTCACCACTGGGCAGCACTGGAAACACC. Amino acid sequence: CASSPLGSTGNT. In full, the CDR3 reads CASSPLGSTGNTIYF.

With regard to this clone: Coverage ceases 3 residues before the CDR3 finishes, and the germline J gene fills in the end. The rearrangement joins TRBV4-1 to TRBJ2-7; tentative D call: TRBD1 (5 bases). The germline V gene has CDR1 MGHRA and CDR2 YSYEKL. With 1 base removed from V and 4 bases from J, the gap between germline ends came to 11 bases. The CDR3 totals 14 residues. CDR3 bases read: TGCGCCAGCAGCCAAGTGGGGCGCTATTACGAG. Its translation: CASSQVGRYYE. The CDR3 in full is CASSQVGRYYEQYF.

To note about this clone: The CDR3 end falls 3 residues outside the read, so it is completed with the germline J gene. V usage is TRBV28 and J usage is TRBJ2-3; 7 nucleotides line up with TRBD1. The CDR3 covers 15 residues. J lost 2 bases, V lost 10 bases, and 12 bases had no gene match. Germline V gives CDR1 MDHEN, CDR2 SYDVKM. CDR3 bases read: TGTGCCACCACCGGGACAGAAGATTTCACAGATACG. This translates into CATTGTEDFTDT. The CDR3, in full, reads CATTGTEDFTDTQYF.

On this clone itself: The read stops 3 residues short of the end of the CDR3; the missing end is completed from the germline J gene. The chain couples TRBV4-1 to TRBJ1-2; 10 bases line up with TRBD1. The CDR3 is 18 amino acids. Looked up from germline, CDR1 is MGHRA and CDR2 is YSYEKL. The V and J ends lost 4 bases and 2 bases, in that order; junction bases with no gene match: 13. CDR3 DNA (partial): TGCGCCAGCAGCCCAGAAGGGGACAGGGGACCGTTGAACTATGGC. Residues: CASSPEGDRGPLNYG. The complete CDR3 protein is CASSPEGDRGPLNYGYTF.

By frequency, this clone is medium-sized (0.01 to 0.1%). The read comes to an end 3 residues before the CDR3 does, leaving the germline J gene to fill in the end. The rearrangement uses TRBV5-1 and TRBJ1-3, with D hard to call. The CDR3 is 16 residues long. V was shortened by 4 bases and J by 0 bases, with 14 bases between the two germline ends. Germline V lookup: CDR1 SGHRS, CDR2 YFSETQ. Incomplete CDR3 DNA: TGCGCCAGCAGCCCCCAAACCATTAGCTCTGGAAACACC. Its translation: CASSPQTISSGNT. The whole CDR3 protein reads CASSPQTISSGNTIYF.

This clone is identified as medium-sized from frequency. The CDR3 end is not reached by the read, which stops 3 residues before it; the germline J gene fills it in. V is TRBV7-2 and J is TRBJ2-1; D is ambiguous. This CDR3 has 18 residues. V dropped 0 bases and J dropped 0 bases, with 15 bases sitting between them. Per the germline V gene, CDR1 is SGHTA and CDR2 is FQGNSA. CDR3 sequence: CASSLAPRSRSSYNEQFF. The part of the CDR3 DNA that was read is TGTGCCAGCAGCTTAGCGCCGCGGTCGAGGAGCTCCTACAATGAG.

This clone counts as medium-sized (0.01 to 0.1%) by frequency. The CDR3 goes on 3 residues after the read ends, and that part is filled in from the germline J gene. The V call is TRBV6-1, the J call TRBJ1-3; D is perhaps TRBD1 (5 bases). Germline V gives CDR1 MNHNS, CDR2 SASEGT. The CDR3 runs to 14 residues. Trimming shortened V by 2 bases and J by 3 bases, and 8 bases separated the two germline ends. Partial CDR3 DNA: TGTGCCAGCAGTGAACAAGGGGATGGAAACACC. Residues: CASSEQGDGNT. The entire CDR3 is CASSEQGDGNTIYF.

This clone counts as hyperexpanded by frequency. The read ends 3 residues before the CDR3 terminus; that terminus is restored from the germline J gene. The chain employs TRBV19 and TRBJ1-2; D uncertain. CDR1 and CDR2 from the germline V gene are LNHDA and SQIVND (reference sequence). V dropped 3 bases and J dropped 4 bases, with 9 bases sitting between them. This CDR3 has 13 residues. The part of the CDR3 DNA that was read is TGTGCCAGTAGTATTTGGCAGTCCTATGGC. Encoded protein: CASSIWQSYG. The whole CDR3 reads CASSIWQSYGYTF.

Notes on this clone: The read ends 3 residues early relative to the CDR3; the germline J gene fills the gap. This chain connects TRBV14 to TRBJ1-1, with 7 bases fitting TRBD1. Trimming removed 3 bases from V and 4 bases from J; junction bases left unmatched: 8. From germline, CDR1 is SGHDN and CDR2 FVKESK. The CDR3 sequence is 15 residues long. CDR3 bases read: TGTGCCAGCAGCCACCCGACAGGGAGGTCCACTGAA. Encoded protein: CASSHPTGRSTE. The whole CDR3 sequence is CASSHPTGRSTEAFF.

This clone is deemed medium-sized by its frequency. The read ends 3 residues shy of where the CDR3 ends; the end is completed using the germline J gene. The chain recombines TRBV30 with TRBJ2-1; weak D call: TRBD1 (6 bases). Germline assignment: CDR1 GTSNPN and CDR2 SVGIG (reference sequence). CDR3 length: 13 amino acids. Trimming left V 4 bases short and J 2 bases short, with 9 bases between. The sequenced part of the CDR3 DNA is TGTGCCTGGACAGGGGCTACCTACAATGAG. This codes for CAWTGATYNE. The full CDR3 reads CAWTGATYNEQFF.

This clone is labeled medium-sized (0.01 to 0.1%) based on frequency. The read halts 3 residues ahead of the CDR3 end, with the missing end drawn from the germline J gene. J is TRBJ2-7 and V is TRBV18; the D is unclear. This CDR3 is built from 12 residues. V lost 4 bases to trimming and J lost 0 bases, with 4 bases between them. Germline CDR1 KGHSH, CDR2 LQKENI. This CDR3 is CASSRHSYEQYF. The sequenced CDR3 bases are TGTGCCAGCTCACGGCACTCCTACGAG.

Measured by frequency, this clone is medium-sized (0.01 to 0.1%). The read halts 3 residues ahead of the CDR3 end, with the missing end drawn from the germline J gene. This sequence joins TRBV5-1 and TRBJ2-7, with TRBD1 matching 9 bases. J lost 3 bases, V lost 3 bases, and 10 bases had no gene match. The CDR3 runs to 16 residues. The germline V gene has CDR1 SGHRS and CDR2 YFSETQ. The CDR3 bases that were read are TGCGCCAGCAGCTCCGACGGACAGGGGACCGACTACGAG. This translates into CASSSDGQGTDYE. The complete CDR3 protein is CASSSDGQGTDYEQYF.

Considering frequency, this clone is medium-sized. The read terminates 3 residues before the CDR3 end, so the remaining end is supplied by the germline J gene. V is TRBV11-3 and J is TRBJ2-3, with 7 bases matching TRBD2. The V gene end was trimmed by 3 bases and the J gene end by 6 bases; junction bases not matched to a gene: 3. The CDR3 has 13 amino acids. Germline loops: CDR1 SGHNT, CDR2 YENEEA. The part of the CDR3 DNA that was read is TGTGCCAGCAGCTTGGGGGGGAGGGATACG. Encoded protein: CASSLGGRDT. The complete CDR3 protein is CASSLGGRDTQYF.